This T cell receptor beta chain was retrieved from a study of response to subunit inactivated influenza vaccine. A single record per CDR3 protein comes from TCRdb applying MiXCR to the RT-PCR reads. The sample lists about 700,000 distinct CDR3 sequences, approximately 15% occurring once. This CDR3 comprises 14 residues. The germline CDR1 and CDR2 sequences are SGHRS and YFSETQ. The V and J ends lost 4 bases and 1 base respectively, with 11 bases between them. The TCR sequence derives from a man aged 45-60 years who received an inactivated influenza vaccine. The chain recombines TRBV5-1 with TRBJ2-5; maybe TRBD1 (6 bases). Sequenced here: PBMCs from blood, sampled 14 to 15 days before vaccination. DNA for the CDR3: TGCGCCAGCAGCCACCAGGGGCGCCAAGAGACCCAGTACTTC. Its protein is CASSHQGRQETQYF.